A selection of T cell receptor beta chains follows, all from one sample in a study of T cell responses to AZD1222 COVID-19 vaccine. The repertoire was sequenced with immunoSEQ multiplex PCR; TCRdb's copy has only in-frame clones and lacks some. The table records over 150,000 clones, roughly 89% of them present only once. Source: peripheral blood, taken 28 days after the second AZD1222 dose. The receptors shown here come from an adult who received the AZD1222 COVID-19 vaccine. Both conserved end residues are part of each CDR3. A D gene is named only where the DNA matches it firmly. The size entry is marked missing in some rows and otherwise reads once, few, many or a size class.

clone_size	d_call	j_call	v_call	cdr3_aa	cdr3_nt
once	.	TRBJ2-7	TRBV7-8	CASSPDGMGSIYAYEQYF	TGTGCCAGCAGCCCCGACGGCATGGGGTCAATATACGCATACGAGCAGTACTTC
.	TRBD1	TRBJ2-7	TRBV4-2	CASSRTTGVGRYEQYF	TGTGCCAGCAGCCGAACCACAGGGGTGGGGCGATACGAGCAGTACTTC
.	.	TRBJ1-6	TRBV27	CASSLGGPSGTLHF	TGTGCCAGCAGTTTGGGGGGTCCAAGTGGTACCCTCCACTTT
.	.	TRBJ1-5	TRBV7-6	CASSLAQGPNQPQHF	TGTGCCAGCAGCTTAGCTCAGGGGCCGAATCAGCCCCAGCATTTT
few	.	TRBJ1-5	TRBV28	CANPRGGSLQPQHF	TGTGCCAACCCTCGGGGAGGCAGTCTCCAGCCCCAGCATTTT
once	.	TRBJ1-2	TRBV9	CASSVGAGNGYTF	TGTGCCAGCAGCGTAGGAGCAGGGAATGGCTACACCTTC
.	.	TRBJ2-7	TRBV7-9	CASSSEGRPHEQYF	TGTGCCAGCAGCTCCGAAGGGAGGCCCCACGAGCAGTACTTC
few	.	TRBJ1-2	TRBV29-1	CSSRDPFDGYTF	TGCAGCTCCAGGGACCCCTTTGATGGCTACACCTTC
.	.	TRBJ2-1	TRBV19	CATRVWGASYNEQFF	TGTGCCACCCGGGTGTGGGGGGCCTCCTACAATGAGCAGTTCTTC
.	TRBD1	TRBJ2-3	TRBV5-4	CASSPRQGERYF	TGTGCCAGCAGCCCTCGACAGGGGGAGAGGTATTTT
.	TRBD1	TRBJ2-3	TRBV5-1	CASSVQLGGSTDTQYF	TGCGCCAGCAGCGTCCAACTAGGGGGCTCCACAGATACGCAGTATTTT
once	TRBD1	TRBJ1-2	TRBV7-9	CASSGQGNYGYTF	TGTGCCAGCAGCGGACAGGGGAACTATGGCTACACCTTC
.	TRBD1	TRBJ1-1	TRBV10-3	CATLPTGGLEAFF	TGTGCCACACTCCCGACAGGGGGCCTTGAAGCTTTCTTT
.	.	TRBJ1-1	TRBV5-5	CASSLGAGLKTEAFF	TGTGCCAGCAGCTTGGGGGCAGGGCTGAAAACTGAAGCTTTCTTT
.	.	TRBJ1-5	TRBV15	CATSRVKAGPRWPQHF	TGTGCCACCAGCAGAGTTAAAGCAGGGCCTCGGTGGCCCCAGCATTTT
.	TRBD1	TRBJ1-1	TRBV29-1	CSVVGTVKAEAFF	TGCAGCGTTGTAGGGACAGTTAAGGCTGAAGCTTTCTTT
.	TRBD1	TRBJ1-2	TRBV7-2	CASSFLGGTDTNYGYTF	TGTGCCAGCAGCTTCCTTGGGGGGACAGATACTAACTATGGCTACACCTTC
.	TRBD1	TRBJ2-4	TRBV7-9	CASSSTGVGGKNIQYF	TGTGCCAGCAGCTCAACAGGGGTTGGGGGCAAAAACATTCAGTACTTC
.	TRBD1	TRBJ1-1	TRBV7-8	CASSRGQDEAFF	TGTGCCAGCAGCCGGGGACAGGATGAAGCTTTCTTT
few	TRBD2	TRBJ2-5	TRBV6-1	CASSEGSGGAETQYF	TGTGCCAGCAGTGAAGGCAGCGGGGGGGCGGAGACCCAGTACTTC
.	TRBD1	TRBJ1-1	TRBV4-1	CASSQDRGIVNTEAFF	TGCGCCAGCAGCCAAGACAGGGGGATCGTGAACACTGAAGCTTTCTTT
.	.	TRBJ1-1	TRBV19	CASSTPGYTEAFF	TGTGCCAGTAGTACCCCGGGCTACACTGAAGCTTTCTTT
.	.	TRBJ1-1	TRBV6-5	CASISRRGTNTEAFF	TGTGCCAGCATCTCGCGAAGGGGCACGAACACTGAAGCTTTCTTT
once	.	TRBJ1-5	TRBV6-5	CASSYSRNSNQPQHF	TGTGCCAGCAGTTACTCAAGGAATAGCAATCAGCCCCAGCATTTT
.	TRBD2	TRBJ2-3	TRBV6-6	CASHRGGGTDTQYF	TGTGCCAGCCACCGGGGGGGCGGCACAGATACGCAGTATTTT
.	.	TRBJ1-1	TRBV30	CAWSVKGMNTEAFF	TGTGCCTGGAGTGTAAAGGGGATGAACACTGAAGCTTTCTTT
once	.	TRBJ1-2	TRBV11-2	CASSLAGLYGYTF	TGTGCCAGCAGCTTAGCAGGGCTCTATGGCTACACCTTC
.	.	TRBJ1-4	TRBV6-5	CASYEEGRSNEKLFF	TGTGCCAGCTACGAGGAGGGCAGGAGTAATGAAAAACTGTTTTTT
.	TRBD2	TRBJ2-3	TRBV11-2	CASSLAGGGAFDTQYF	TGTGCCAGCAGCTTAGCCGGCGGGGGGGCTTTCGATACGCAGTATTTT
.	.	TRBJ1-3	TRBV11-1	CASSKGDIYSGNTIYF	TGTGCCAGCAGCAAAGGGGACATCTACTCTGGAAACACCATATATTTT
.	.	TRBJ1-4	TRBV25-1	CASSDRTTNEKLFF	TGTGCCAGCAGTGACAGAACAACTAATGAAAAACTGTTTTTT
once	.	TRBJ2-1	TRBV6-4	CASSRDSGDRNEQFF	TGTGCCAGCAGTAGAGACTCGGGAGATCGCAATGAGCAGTTCTTC
.	.	TRBJ1-1	TRBV10-3	CAISESTGNTEAFF	TGTGCCATCAGTGAGTCGACCGGGAACACTGAAGCTTTCTTT
.	.	TRBJ1-3	TRBV5-1	CASSLEGHSGNTIYF	TGCGCCAGCAGCTTGGAGGGTCACTCTGGAAACACCATATATTTT
.	TRBD1	TRBJ1-6	TRBV7-2	CASSYSGGENSPLHF	TGTGCCAGCAGCTATTCAGGGGGCGAGAATTCACCCCTCCACTTT
few	.	TRBJ2-1	TRBV6-4	CASSEEPGAYNEQFF	TGTGCCAGCAGTGAGGAGCCGGGAGCATACAATGAGCAGTTCTTC
.	.	TRBJ2-7	TRBV7-9	CASSPSRPGSSYEQYF	TGTGCCAGCAGCCCATCCCGGCCAGGTTCATCCTACGAGCAGTACTTC
once	.	TRBJ2-7	TRBV3-1/TRBV3-2	CASSQEGTPSYEQYF	TGTGCCAGCAGCCAAGAAGGGACGCCCTCCTACGAGCAGTACTTC
.	.	TRBJ2-7	TRBV3-1/TRBV3-2	CASSQEMGSYEQYF	TGTGCCAGCAGCCAAGAAATGGGCTCCTACGAGCAGTACTTC
.	TRBD1	TRBJ2-5	TRBV4-3	CASSQDPGTGTETQYF	TGCGCCAGCAGCCAAGACCCCGGGACAGGGACAGAGACCCAGTACTTC
.	TRBD1	TRBJ1-5	TRBV23-1	CASQRTQGQPLPQHF	TGCGCCAGTCAAAGAACACAGGGGCAACCCCTGCCCCAGCATTTT
.	.	TRBJ2-7	TRBV28	CASSSGGSNYEQYF	TGTGCCAGCAGTTCTGGAGGCAGTAACTACGAGCAGTACTTC
.	TRBD1	TRBJ2-7	TRBV3-1/TRBV3-2	CASSQDNIDRGSDEQYF	TGTGCCAGCAGCCAAGATAACATAGACAGGGGGTCCGACGAGCAGTACTTC
.	.	TRBJ1-1	TRBV7-2	CASSLVVGRANTEAFF	TGTGCCAGCAGCTTAGTTGTAGGGAGGGCGAACACTGAAGCTTTCTTT
.	.	TRBJ1-5	TRBV10-2	CASSEQGDQPQHF	TGCGCCAGCAGCGAACAGGGAGATCAGCCCCAGCATTTT
.	TRBD1	TRBJ1-4	TRBV4-1	CASSHWTGANEKLFF	TGCGCCAGCAGCCATTGGACAGGGGCTAATGAAAAACTGTTTTTT
.	.	TRBJ1-1	TRBV19	CASSFPGGATEAFF	TGTGCCAGTAGCTTCCCTGGGGGCGCGACTGAAGCTTTCTTT
few	.	TRBJ1-1	TRBV7-9	CASSLDRAAGNTEAFF	TGTGCCAGCAGCTTAGACAGAGCGGCCGGGAACACTGAAGCTTTCTTT
once	.	TRBJ2-3	TRBV10-1	CASSDRASTVDTQYF	TGCGCCAGCAGTGATCGTGCATCGACGGTAGATACGCAGTATTTT
.	.	TRBJ1-1	TRBV30	CAWKGGGSDTAEAFF	TGTGCCTGGAAGGGTGGGGGCTCTGATACGGCTGAAGCTTTCTTT
.	.	TRBJ1-1	TRBV7-9	CASSAGIGGEVTNTEAFF	TGTGCCAGCAGCGCGGGTATTGGGGGCGAGGTGACGAACACTGAAGCTTTCTTT
once	.	TRBJ1-4	TRBV5-1	CASSPTQATNEKLFF	TGCGCCAGCAGCCCGACCCAGGCAACTAATGAAAAACTGTTTTTT
.	TRBD1	TRBJ1-1	TRBV29-1	CSAEGQGMNTEAFF	TGCAGCGCTGAGGGACAGGGGATGAACACTGAAGCTTTCTTT
few	TRBD2	TRBJ2-1	TRBV19	CASTPSGYSYNEQFF	TGTGCCAGTACCCCTAGCGGCTACTCCTACAATGAGCAGTTCTTC
.	.	TRBJ2-5	TRBV6-9	CASSYRRGVAETQYF	TGTGCCAGCAGTTACCGGCGTGGGGTTGCAGAGACCCAGTACTTC
.	.	TRBJ1-1	TRBV19	CASSRDTYMNTEAFF	TGTGCCAGTAGTCGGGACACTTACATGAACACTGAAGCTTTCTTT
.	.	TRBJ2-7	TRBV13	CASSLGGTSFEQYF	TGTGCCAGCAGCTTAGGAGGGACATCCTTCGAGCAGTACTTC
few	.	TRBJ1-5	TRBV19	CASSMGGYSNQPQHF	TGTGCCAGTAGTATGGGGGGGTATAGCAATCAGCCCCAGCATTTT
.	TRBD2	TRBJ2-3	TRBV4-2	CASSQERTRGADTQYF	TGTGCCAGCAGCCAAGAGCGGACTAGAGGGGCCGATACGCAGTATTTT
.	TRBD2	TRBJ2-1	TRBV7-2	CASSTQAGWDNEQFF	TGTGCCAGCAGCACACAAGCGGGGTGGGACAATGAGCAGTTCTTC